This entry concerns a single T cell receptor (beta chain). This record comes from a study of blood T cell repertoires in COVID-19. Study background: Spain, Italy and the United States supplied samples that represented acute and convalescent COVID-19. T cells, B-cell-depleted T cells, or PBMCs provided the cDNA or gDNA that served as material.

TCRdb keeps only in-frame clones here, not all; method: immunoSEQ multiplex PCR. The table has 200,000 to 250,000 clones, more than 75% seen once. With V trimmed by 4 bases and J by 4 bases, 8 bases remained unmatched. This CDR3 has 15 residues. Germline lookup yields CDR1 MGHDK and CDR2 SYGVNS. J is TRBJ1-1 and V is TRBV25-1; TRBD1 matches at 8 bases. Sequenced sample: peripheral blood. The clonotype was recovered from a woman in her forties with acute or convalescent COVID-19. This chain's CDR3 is CASSVRGTGGTEAFF. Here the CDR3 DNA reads TGTGCCAGCAGTGTGAGAGGGACAGGTGGCACTGAAGCTTTCTTT. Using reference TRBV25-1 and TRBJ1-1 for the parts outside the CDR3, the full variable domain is EADIYQTPRYLVIGTGKKITLECSQTMGHDKMYWYQQDPGMELHLIHYSYGVNSTEKGDLSSESTVSRIRTEHFPLTLESARPSHTSQYLCASSVRGTGGTEAFFGQGTRLTVV.